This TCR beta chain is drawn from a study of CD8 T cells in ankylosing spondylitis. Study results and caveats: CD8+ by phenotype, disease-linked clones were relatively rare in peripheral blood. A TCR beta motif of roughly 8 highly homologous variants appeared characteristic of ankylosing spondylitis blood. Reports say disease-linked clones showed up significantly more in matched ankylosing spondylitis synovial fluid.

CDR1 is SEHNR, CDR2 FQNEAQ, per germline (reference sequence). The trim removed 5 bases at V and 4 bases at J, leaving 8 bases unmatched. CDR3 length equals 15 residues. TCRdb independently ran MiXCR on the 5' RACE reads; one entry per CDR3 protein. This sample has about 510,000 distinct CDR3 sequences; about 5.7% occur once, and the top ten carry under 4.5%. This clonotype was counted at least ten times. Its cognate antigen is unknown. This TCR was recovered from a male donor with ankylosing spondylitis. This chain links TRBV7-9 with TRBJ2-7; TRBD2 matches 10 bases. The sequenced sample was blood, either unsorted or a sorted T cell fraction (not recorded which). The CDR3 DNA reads TGTGCCAGCAGCAAAACTAGCGGGACGAGATACGAGCAGTACTTC. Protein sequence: CASSKTSGTRYEQYF.